Each of the 24 T cell receptor beta chains below was sequenced from the same sample in a study of cytotoxic CD8 clonotypes in ibrutinib-treated CLL. TCRdb's copy holds only in-frame clones and misses some; the assay was immunoSEQ multiplex PCR. The sample contains 250,000 to 350,000 clones, approximately 76% of which appear only once. This sample comprised PBMCs, obtained at disease progression, from a patient treated with ibrutinib. Receptors were obtained from a human donor with chronic lymphocytic leukemia.

The chain carries TRBV7-8 and TRBJ2-3, with 7 bases matching TRBD2. V dropped 0 bases and J dropped 2; count of bases not matched to a gene: 17. Germline loops: CDR1 SGHVS, CDR2 FQNEAQ. The CDR3 runs 20 residues. This CDR3 is CASSLAGGVRLAGATDTQYF. In DNA, the CDR3 is TGTGCCAGCAGCTTAGCGGGGGGAGTAAGACTAGCCGGGGCCACAGATACGCAGTATTTT.

V gene TRBV7-2 combines with J gene TRBJ1-2; D not certain. V was cut by 2 bases and J by 8 bases, with 15 bases left in between. The CDR3 is 14 residues long. Germline CDR1 SGHTA, CDR2 FQGNSA. CDR3 sequence reads: CASSLSLGALGYTF. The CDR3 nucleotides are TGTGCCAGCAGCTTAAGTTTAGGCGCCCTGGGCTACACCTTC.

Here the CDR3 DNA reads TGTGCCAGCAGCGCCGAGGGCACAACTAATGAAAAACTGTTTTTT. Its protein product is CASSAEGTTNEKLFF. The V call is TRBV9, the J call TRBJ1-4; unclear D gene. This CDR3 is 15 amino acids long. The V end lost 3 bases, the J end lost 0 bases, and 9 bases lay between the germline ends. From germline, CDR1 is SGDLS and CDR2 YYNGEE.

The chain links TRBV6-1 to TRBJ2-4; D may correspond to TRBD1 or TRBD2 (5 bases each). This CDR3 has 15 amino acids. Germline CDR1 reads MNHNS; CDR2 reads SASEGT. V lost 1 base and J lost 13, with 20 bases in between. The CDR3 DNA sequence: TGTGCCAGCAGTGAAGGTCCCGGCGGGCAGGGACGACAGTACTTC. Its translation is CASSEGPGGQGRQYF.

The CDR3 bases are TGCAGCGCAAAGCGCGCGGGCAGCAATCAGCCCCAGCATTTT. Its translation: CSAKRAGSNQPQHF. The V call is TRBV29-1, the J call TRBJ1-5; no firm D call. CDR1 is SQVTM, CDR2 ANQGSEA, per germline. CDR3 length equals 14 residues. With 7 bases removed from V and 1 base from J, the gap between germline ends came to 14 bases.

V and J are TRBV15 and TRBJ2-3; 7 bases are a match to TRBD2. V dropped 6 bases and J dropped 9; count of bases not matched to a gene: 9. The CDR3 loop spans 13 amino acids. From germline, CDR1 is LNHNV and CDR2 YYDKDF (reference sequence). The CDR3 is CATSISKRDTQYF. The CDR3 DNA reads as TGTGCCACCAGTATATCAAAGCGGGACACGCAGTATTTT.

This chain connects TRBV15 to TRBJ1-3; D is undetermined. This CDR3 contains 16 residues. CDR1 is LNHNV and CDR2 is YYDKDF in the germline V gene (reference sequence). V was cut by 0 bases and J by 1 base, with 10 bases left in between. CDR3 sequence (DNA): TGTGCCACCAGCAGAGATAGTAGCGCGTCTGGAAACACCATATATTTT. Its translation is CATSRDSSASGNTIYF.

V usage is TRBV9 and J usage is TRBJ1-1, with D possibly matching TRBD1 (5 bases). Germline V gives CDR1 SGDLS, CDR2 YYNGEE. The CDR3 consists of 14 residues. Trimming shortened V by 0 bases and J by 6 bases, and 12 bases separated the two germline ends. The CDR3: CASSVGGPGAEAFF. CDR3 nucleotides: TGTGCCAGCAGCGTAGGGGGCCCCGGGGCTGAAGCTTTCTTT.

The gene calls are TRBV27 and TRBJ2-1; D uncertain. Trimming removed 8 bases from V and 5 bases from J, with 16 bases in between. There are 14 residues in the CDR3. Germline lookup yields CDR1 MNHEY and CDR2 SMNVEV (reference sequence). The CDR3 protein is CASHTLGRNNEQFF. As DNA, the CDR3 is TGTGCCAGCCACACCCTCGGACGGAACAATGAGCAGTTCTTC.

The chain carries TRBV19 and TRBJ1-5; D remains unclear. Per germline, CDR1 LNHDA and CDR2 SQIVND (reference sequence). Trimming took 3 bases from V and 2 from J, leaving 11 bases between them. The CDR3 runs to 15 residues. The CDR3 reads CASSMVPPGNQPQHF. As DNA, the CDR3 is TGTGCCAGTAGTATGGTCCCACCGGGCAATCAGCCCCAGCATTTT.

This clone has just one count. This chain links TRBV7-2 with TRBJ2-7; 9 bases map to TRBD1. V gave up 4 bases and J gave up 4 bases; unmatched junction bases: 8. Germline loops: CDR1 SGHTA, CDR2 FQGNSA. This CDR3 has 15 amino acids. In nucleotides, the CDR3 is TGTGCCAGCAGCTACAGGGGGCCCCAGGGGTACGAGCAGTACTTC. Translating it yields CASSYRGPQGYEQYF.

The chain recombines TRBV4-1 with TRBJ2-1, with 9 bases identical to TRBD1. Per germline, CDR1 MGHRA and CDR2 YSYEKL. J lost 6 bases, V lost 2 bases, and 5 bases had no gene match. This CDR3 comprises 15 residues. The CDR3 nucleotides are TGCGCCAGCAGCCAAATCTGGACAGGGGTCAATGAGCAGTTCTTC. This sequence encodes CASSQIWTGVNEQFF.

The V gene is TRBV6-1, the J gene TRBJ2-3; 13 nucleotides match TRBD2. Germline V gives CDR1 MNHNS, CDR2 SASEGT. The CDR3 consists of 15 residues. The trim removed 4 bases at V and 6 bases at J, leaving 4 bases unmatched. This CDR3 reads CASSVKLAGGDTQYF. CDR3 nucleotides: TGTGCCAGCAGTGTTAAACTAGCGGGAGGGGATACGCAGTATTTT.

The chain is built from TRBV2 and TRBJ2-5; no firm D call. CDR1 is SNHLY, CDR2 FYNNEI, per germline. The CDR3 spans 13 residues. Trimming stripped 7 bases from V and 2 bases from J, with 11 bases between. This CDR3 reads CASTNWVQETQYF. DNA for the CDR3: TGTGCCAGCACGAATTGGGTACAAGAGACCCAGTACTTC.

This chain's CDR3 is CASRTGPIYGYTF. The CDR3 bases are TGTGCCAGCAGGACAGGGCCGATCTATGGCTACACCTTC. The rearrangement joins TRBV5-5 to TRBJ1-2, with 7 bases that match TRBD1. Germline CDR1 and CDR2: SGHKS and YYEKEE (reference sequence). V shed 5 bases, J shed 4 bases, and the junction held 5 bases outside the gene matches. This CDR3 contains 13 residues. The variable domain in full, completed from reference TRBV5-5 and TRBJ1-2, reads DAGVTQSPTHLIKTRGQQVTLRCSPISGHKSVSWYQQVLGQGPQFIFQYYEKEERGRGNFPDRFSARQFPNYSSELNVNALLLGDSALYLCASRTGPIYGYTFGSGTRLTVV.

The gene calls are TRBV29-1 and TRBJ2-5; 10 nucleotides agree with TRBD2. This CDR3 contains 13 residues. Per the germline V gene, CDR1 is SQVTM and CDR2 is ANQGSEA. The J segment lost 5 bases and the V segment lost 5 bases, leaving 5 bases of the junction unmatched. The CDR3 DNA reads as TGCAGCGTTCAGCGGGGGGGGGTGGAGACCCAGTACTTC. Protein product: CSVQRGGVETQYF. Filled out from reference TRBV29-1 and TRBJ2-5, the complete variable domain reads SAVISQKPSRDICQRGTSLTIQCQVDSQVTMMFWYRQQPGQSLTLIATANQGSEATYESGFVIDKFPISRPNLTFSTLTVSNMSPEDSSIYLCSVQRGGVETQYFGPGTRLLVL.

The genes are TRBV9 and TRBJ2-7, with 7 bases lining up with TRBD2. Losses at the gene ends were 2 bases for V and 6 bases for J; bases not matched to a gene: 8. Looked up from germline, CDR1 is SGDLS and CDR2 is YYNGEE. The CDR3 consists of 14 residues. The CDR3 loop reads CASSVGGRGSEQYF. The CDR3 nucleotides read TGTGCCAGCAGCGTTGGCGGGAGAGGGAGCGAGCAGTACTTC.

The J gene is TRBJ1-1, the V gene TRBV29-1; 8 bases are shared with TRBD1. CDR3 size: 15 residues. Germline V gene lookup returns CDR1 SQVTM and CDR2 ANQGSEA. With 1 base clipped from V and 0 bases from J, the junction kept 4 bases outside the gene matches. This CDR3 reads CSVEARGQMNTEAFF. The CDR3 region has the DNA TGCAGCGTTGAAGCCAGGGGGCAGATGAACACTGAAGCTTTCTTT.

The J gene is TRBJ2-7, the V gene TRBV19; D may match TRBD1 or TRBD2 (6 bases each). V shed 4 bases and J shed 3 bases, with 16 bases lying between them. This CDR3 is built from 15 residues. The germline V gene has CDR1 LNHDA and CDR2 SQIVND (reference sequence). The CDR3 coding sequence is TGTGCCAGTAGTACCCTACTTGGGGGGCTCTACGAGCAGTACTTC. Translated: CASSTLLGGLYEQYF.

V is TRBV11-1 and J is TRBJ2-7; D remains ambiguous. The CDR3 has 13 residues. With 3 bases removed from V and 4 bases from J, the gap between germline ends came to 10 bases. CDR1 and CDR2 from the germline V gene are SGHAT and FQDESV (reference sequence). The CDR3 sequence: CASSFDGVYEQYF. CDR3 nucleotides: TGTGCCAGCAGCTTTGATGGCGTATACGAGCAGTACTTC.

This chain joins TRBV28 and TRBJ2-3; D ambiguous. CDR3 length: 12 residues. Per the germline V gene, CDR1 is MDHEN and CDR2 is SYDVKM. Trimming cost V 1 base and J 5 bases, with 4 bases left between them. CDR3 nucleotides: TGTGCCAGCAGTTTATTGGGAGATACGCAGTATTTT. Residues: CASSLLGDTQYF.

The chain employs TRBV20-1 and TRBJ1-1; D is ambiguous. The CDR3 consists of 11 residues. In germline, CDR1 is DFQATT, CDR2 SNEGSKA (reference sequence). V was clipped by 6 bases and J by 8 bases, with 13 bases between them. Written as DNA, the CDR3 is TGCAGTGCCCCGAGATTTTTAGAAGCTTTCTTT. Its translation is CSAPRFLEAFF.

This clone has only a few counts. V is TRBV6-5 and J is TRBJ2-7; 7 bases match TRBD1. Trimming at V came to 6 bases and at J to 2 bases, leaving 10 bases not matched to a gene. The CDR3 length is 15 residues. Germline CDR1 and CDR2: MNHEY and SVGAGI. The CDR3 loop is CASSGPGQLAYEQYF. The CDR3 bases are TGTGCCAGCAGCGGCCCGGGACAGTTAGCCTACGAGCAGTACTTC.

The genes are TRBV4-1 and TRBJ1-5, with no clear D. In germline, CDR1 is MGHRA, CDR2 YSYEKL. This CDR3 region has 14 residues. Trimming removed 1 base from V and 3 bases from J, with 7 bases in between. This CDR3 reads CASSQGPHNQPQHF. For the CDR3, the DNA is TGCGCCAGCAGCCAAGGGCCTCACAATCAGCCCCAGCATTTT.